This T cell receptor beta chain was profiled in a study of graft-versus-host responses after intestinal transplantation. Notes on the study in general: Recipient bone marrow held GvH clones, some seen earlier in ileum or blood. Allograft clonal ratios (graft-versus-host to host-versus-graft) were high in patients who had graft-donor T cell macrochimerism.

The protocol was immunoSEQ multiplex PCR, while the TCRdb copy is restricted to in-frame clones and leaves out a portion. The sample has 35,000 to 45,000 clones; 89% are singletons. Worth noting for this clone: Antigen specificity is unknown.

CDR3 length: 16 residues. From germline, CDR1 is SGHKS and CDR2 YYEKEE (reference sequence). V lost 9 bases and J lost 0; bases outside the gene matches: 14. The source is a human patient who received an intestinal transplant, so some T cells may come from the graft donor. V gene TRBV5-5 combines with J gene TRBJ2-7, with 8 bases fitting TRBD1. This material consisted of PBMCs, taken around 270 days after transplant. CDR3 amino acids: CATGDPGQVNSYEQYF. The CDR3 nucleotides are TGTGCCACCGGGGACCCGGGACAGGTAAACTCCTACGAGCAGTACTTC. Complete variable domain (other parts from reference TRBV5-5 and TRBJ2-7): DAGVTQSPTHLIKTRGQQVTLRCSPISGHKSVSWYQQVLGQGPQFIFQYYEKEERGRGNFPDRFSARQFPNYSSELNVNALLLGDSALYLCATGDPGQVNSYEQYFGPGTRLTVT.